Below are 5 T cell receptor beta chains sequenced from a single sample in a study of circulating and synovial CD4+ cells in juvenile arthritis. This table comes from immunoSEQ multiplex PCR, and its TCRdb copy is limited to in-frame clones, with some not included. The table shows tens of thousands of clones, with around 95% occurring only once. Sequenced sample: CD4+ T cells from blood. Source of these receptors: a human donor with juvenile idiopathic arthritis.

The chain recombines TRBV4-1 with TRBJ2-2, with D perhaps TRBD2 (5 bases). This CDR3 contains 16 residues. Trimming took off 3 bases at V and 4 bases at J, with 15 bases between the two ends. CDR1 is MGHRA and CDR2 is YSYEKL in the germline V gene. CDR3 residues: CASSHSFPGGTGELFF. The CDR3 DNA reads TGCGCCAGCAGCCATTCTTTCCCCGGAGGCACCGGGGAGCTGTTTTTT.

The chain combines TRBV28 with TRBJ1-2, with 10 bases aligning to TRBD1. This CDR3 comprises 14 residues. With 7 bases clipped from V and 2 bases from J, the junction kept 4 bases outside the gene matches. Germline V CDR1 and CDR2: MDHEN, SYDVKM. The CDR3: CASIPGQGNYGYTF. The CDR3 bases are TGTGCCAGCATCCCGGGACAGGGGAACTATGGCTACACCTTC.

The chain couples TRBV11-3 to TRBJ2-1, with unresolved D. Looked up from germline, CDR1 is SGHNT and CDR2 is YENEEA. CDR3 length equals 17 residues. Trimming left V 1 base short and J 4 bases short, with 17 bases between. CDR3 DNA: TGTGCCAGCAGCTTAGGAGTAAGAGATCCCGTTTACAATGAGCAGTTCTTC. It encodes CASSLGVRDPVYNEQFF.

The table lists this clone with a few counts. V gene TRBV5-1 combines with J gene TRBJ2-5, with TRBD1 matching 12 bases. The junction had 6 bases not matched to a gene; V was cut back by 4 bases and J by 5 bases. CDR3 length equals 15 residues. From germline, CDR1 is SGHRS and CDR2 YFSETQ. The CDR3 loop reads CASSPGTGGWETQYF. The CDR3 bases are TGCGCCAGCAGCCCCGGGACAGGGGGCTGGGAGACCCAGTACTTC.

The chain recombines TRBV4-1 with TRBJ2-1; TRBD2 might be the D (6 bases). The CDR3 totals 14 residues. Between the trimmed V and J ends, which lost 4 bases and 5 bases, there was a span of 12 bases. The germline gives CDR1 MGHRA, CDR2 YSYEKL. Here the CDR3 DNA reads TGCGCCAGCAGCCGGGACTGGAAGAACAATGAGCAGTTCTTC. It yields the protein CASSRDWKNNEQFF.